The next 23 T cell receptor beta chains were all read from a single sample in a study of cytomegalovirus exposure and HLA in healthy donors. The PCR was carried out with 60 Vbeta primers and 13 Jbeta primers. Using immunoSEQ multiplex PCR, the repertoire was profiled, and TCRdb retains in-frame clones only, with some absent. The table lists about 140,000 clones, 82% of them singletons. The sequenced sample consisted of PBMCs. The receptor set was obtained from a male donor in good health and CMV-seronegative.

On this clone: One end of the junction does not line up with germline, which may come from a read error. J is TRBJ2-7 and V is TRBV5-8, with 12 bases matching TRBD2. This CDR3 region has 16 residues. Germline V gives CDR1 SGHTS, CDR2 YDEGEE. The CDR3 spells CASSFRLAGVSHEQYF. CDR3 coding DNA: TGTGCCAGCAGCTTTCGACTAGCGGGAGTCTCCCACGAGCAGTACTTC.

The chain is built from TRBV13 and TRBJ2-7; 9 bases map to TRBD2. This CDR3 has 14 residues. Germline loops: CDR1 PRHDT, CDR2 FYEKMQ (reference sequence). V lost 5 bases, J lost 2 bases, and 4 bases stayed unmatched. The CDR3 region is CASSLSGSAYEQYF. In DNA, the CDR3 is TGTGCCAGCAGCCTTAGCGGGAGTGCCTACGAGCAGTACTTC.

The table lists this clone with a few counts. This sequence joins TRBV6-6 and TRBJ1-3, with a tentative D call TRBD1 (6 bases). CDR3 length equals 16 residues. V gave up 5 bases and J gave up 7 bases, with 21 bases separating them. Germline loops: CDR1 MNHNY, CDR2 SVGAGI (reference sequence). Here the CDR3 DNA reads TGTGCCAGCAGTCTACCTGTTGGACAGAGCAGGAACACCATATATTTT. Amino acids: CASSLPVGQSRNTIYF.

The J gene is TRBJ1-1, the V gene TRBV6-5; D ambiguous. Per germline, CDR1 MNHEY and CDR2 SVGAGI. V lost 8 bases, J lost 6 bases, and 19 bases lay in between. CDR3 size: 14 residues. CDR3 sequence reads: CASSIRRETAEAFF. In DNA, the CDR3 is TGTGCCAGCTCAATTCGGCGGGAAACGGCTGAAGCTTTCTTT.

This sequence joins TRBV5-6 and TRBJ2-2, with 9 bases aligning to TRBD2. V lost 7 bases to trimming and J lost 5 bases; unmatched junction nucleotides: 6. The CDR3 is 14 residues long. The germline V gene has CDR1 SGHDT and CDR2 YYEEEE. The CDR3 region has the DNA TGTGCCAGCCTTCCCCTAGCGGGAACCGGGGAGCTGTTTTTT. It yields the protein CASLPLAGTGELFF.

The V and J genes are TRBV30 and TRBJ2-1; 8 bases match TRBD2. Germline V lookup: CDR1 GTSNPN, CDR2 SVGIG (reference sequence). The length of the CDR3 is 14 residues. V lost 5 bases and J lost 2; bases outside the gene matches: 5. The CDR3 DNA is TGTGCCTGGTGGCTAGCGGGTCCCTACAATGAGCAGTTCTTC. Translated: CAWWLAGPYNEQFF.

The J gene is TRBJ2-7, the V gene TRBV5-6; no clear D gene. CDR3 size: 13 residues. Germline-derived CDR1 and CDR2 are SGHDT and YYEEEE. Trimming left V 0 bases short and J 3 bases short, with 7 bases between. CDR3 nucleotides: TGTGCCAGCAGCTTGGATCGCGTCTACGAGCAGTACTTC. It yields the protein CASSLDRVYEQYF.

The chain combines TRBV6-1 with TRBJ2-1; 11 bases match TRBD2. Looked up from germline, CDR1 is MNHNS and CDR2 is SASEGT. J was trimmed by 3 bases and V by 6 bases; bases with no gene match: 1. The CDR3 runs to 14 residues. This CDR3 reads CASRTSGNYNEQFF. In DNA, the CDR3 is TGTGCCAGCAGGACTAGCGGGAACTACAATGAGCAGTTCTTC.

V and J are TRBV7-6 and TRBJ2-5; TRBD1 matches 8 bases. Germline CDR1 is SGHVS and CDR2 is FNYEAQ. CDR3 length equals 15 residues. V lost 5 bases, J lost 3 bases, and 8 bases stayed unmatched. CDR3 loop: CASSPYPTGEETQYF. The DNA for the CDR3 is TGTGCCAGCAGCCCCTATCCGACAGGGGAAGAGACCCAGTACTTC.

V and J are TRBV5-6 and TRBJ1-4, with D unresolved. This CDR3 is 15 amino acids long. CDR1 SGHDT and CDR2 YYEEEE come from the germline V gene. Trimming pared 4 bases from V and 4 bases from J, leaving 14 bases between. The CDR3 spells CASSPPPTGNEKLFF. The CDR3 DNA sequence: TGTGCCAGCAGCCCTCCCCCTACGGGTAATGAAAAACTGTTTTTT.

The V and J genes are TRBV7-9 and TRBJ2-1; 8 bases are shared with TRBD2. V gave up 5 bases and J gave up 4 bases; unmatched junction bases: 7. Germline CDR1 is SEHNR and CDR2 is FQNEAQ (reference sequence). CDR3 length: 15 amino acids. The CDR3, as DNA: TGTGCCAGCAGCAAATCCGGGACTAGTTACAATGAGCAGTTCTTC. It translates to CASSKSGTSYNEQFF.

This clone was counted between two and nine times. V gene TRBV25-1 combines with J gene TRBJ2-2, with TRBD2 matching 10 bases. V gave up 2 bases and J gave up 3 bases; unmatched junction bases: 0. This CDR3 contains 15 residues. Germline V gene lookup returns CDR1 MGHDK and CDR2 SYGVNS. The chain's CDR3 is CASSEGTSDTGELFF. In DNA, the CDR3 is TGTGCCAGCAGTGAAGGGACTAGCGACACCGGGGAGCTGTTTTTT.

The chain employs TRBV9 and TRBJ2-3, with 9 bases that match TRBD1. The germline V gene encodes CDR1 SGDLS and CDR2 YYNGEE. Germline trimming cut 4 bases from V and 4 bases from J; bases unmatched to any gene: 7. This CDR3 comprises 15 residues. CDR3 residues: CASSRTGEAADTQYF. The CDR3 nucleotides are TGTGCCAGCAGCAGGACAGGGGAAGCAGCAGATACGCAGTATTTT.

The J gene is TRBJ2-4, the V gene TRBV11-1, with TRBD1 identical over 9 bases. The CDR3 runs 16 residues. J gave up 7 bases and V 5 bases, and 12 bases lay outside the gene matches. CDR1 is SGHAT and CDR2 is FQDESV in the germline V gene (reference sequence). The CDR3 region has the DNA TGTGCCAGCAGCGGGGGGCGCTGGACAGGGGAGAACATTCAGTACTTC. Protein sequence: CASSGGRWTGENIQYF.

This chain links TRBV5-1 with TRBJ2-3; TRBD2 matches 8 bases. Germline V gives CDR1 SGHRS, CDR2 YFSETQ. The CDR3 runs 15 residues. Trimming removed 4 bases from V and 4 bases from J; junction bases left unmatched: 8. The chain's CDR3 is CASSHDSGKPDTQYF. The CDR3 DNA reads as TGCGCCAGCAGCCATGATAGCGGGAAGCCAGATACGCAGTATTTT.

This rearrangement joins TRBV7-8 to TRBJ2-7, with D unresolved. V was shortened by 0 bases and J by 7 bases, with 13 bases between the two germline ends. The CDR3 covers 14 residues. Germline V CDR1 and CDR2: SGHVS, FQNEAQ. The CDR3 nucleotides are TGTGCCAGCAGCTTAGCCACGGAGTTAAGGGAGCAGTACTTC. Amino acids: CASSLATELREQYF. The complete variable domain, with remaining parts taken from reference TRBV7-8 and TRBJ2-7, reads GAGVSQSPRYKVAKRGQDVALRCDPISGHVSLFWYQQALGQGPEFLTYFQNEAQLDKSGLPSDRFFAERPEGSVSTLKIQRTQQEDSAVYLCASSLATELREQYFGPGTRLTVT.

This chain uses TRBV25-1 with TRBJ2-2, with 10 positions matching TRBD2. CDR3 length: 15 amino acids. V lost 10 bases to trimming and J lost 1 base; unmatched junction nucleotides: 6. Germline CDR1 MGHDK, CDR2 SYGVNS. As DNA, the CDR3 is TGTGCCACCACCGGACTAGCGGAGAACACCGGGGAGCTGTTTTTT. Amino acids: CATTGLAENTGELFF.

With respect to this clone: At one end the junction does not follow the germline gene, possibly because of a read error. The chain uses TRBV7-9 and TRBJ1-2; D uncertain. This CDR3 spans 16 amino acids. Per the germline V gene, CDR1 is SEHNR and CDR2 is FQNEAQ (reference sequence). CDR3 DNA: TGTTCCAGCAGCTTAGCACGCGCGCTCGCTAACTATGGCTACACCTTC. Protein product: CSSSLARALANYGYTF.

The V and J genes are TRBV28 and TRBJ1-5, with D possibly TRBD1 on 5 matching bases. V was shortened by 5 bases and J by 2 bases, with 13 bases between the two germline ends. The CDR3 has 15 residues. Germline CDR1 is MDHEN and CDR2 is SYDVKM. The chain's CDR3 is CASSRRGAGNQPQHF. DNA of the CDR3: TGTGCCAGCAGTAGGCGGGGCGCGGGCAATCAGCCCCAGCATTTT. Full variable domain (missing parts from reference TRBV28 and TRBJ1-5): DVKVTQSSRYLVKRTGEKVFLECVQDMDHENMFWYRQDPGLGLRLIYFSYDVKMKEKGDIPEGYSVSREKKERFSLILESASTNQTSMYLCASSRRGAGNQPQHFGDGTRLSIL.

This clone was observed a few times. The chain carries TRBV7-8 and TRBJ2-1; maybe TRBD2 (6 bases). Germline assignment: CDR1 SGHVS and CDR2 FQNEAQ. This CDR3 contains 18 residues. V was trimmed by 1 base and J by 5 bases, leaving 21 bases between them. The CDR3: CASSLGRGRDSPDNEQFF. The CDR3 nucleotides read TGTGCCAGCAGCTTAGGTAGGGGCCGGGACTCACCGGACAATGAGCAGTTCTTC.

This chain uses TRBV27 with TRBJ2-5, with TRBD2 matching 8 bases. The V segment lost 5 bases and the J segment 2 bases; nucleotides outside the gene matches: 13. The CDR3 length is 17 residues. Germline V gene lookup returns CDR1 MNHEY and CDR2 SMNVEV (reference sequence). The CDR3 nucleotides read TGTGCCAGCAGTCCCCTATCCTCGGGGGGGACACAAGAGACCCAGTACTTC. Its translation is CASSPLSSGGTQETQYF.

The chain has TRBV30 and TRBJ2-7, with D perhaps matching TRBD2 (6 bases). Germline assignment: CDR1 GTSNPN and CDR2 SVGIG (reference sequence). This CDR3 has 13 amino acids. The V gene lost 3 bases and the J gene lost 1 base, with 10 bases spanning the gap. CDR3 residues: CAWREGGSYEQYF. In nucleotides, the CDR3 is TGTGCCTGGAGGGAGGGTGGATCCTACGAGCAGTACTTC.

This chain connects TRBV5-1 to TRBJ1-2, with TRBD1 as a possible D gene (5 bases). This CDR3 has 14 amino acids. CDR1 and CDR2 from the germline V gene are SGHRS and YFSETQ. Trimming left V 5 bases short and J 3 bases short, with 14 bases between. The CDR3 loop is CASSLTVLDYGYTF. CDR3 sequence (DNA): TGCGCCAGCAGTCTGACAGTTCTAGACTATGGCTACACCTTC.